Below, 3 T cell receptor beta chains from the same sample are listed, as sequenced in a study of T cells in Graves' hyperthyroidism and ophthalmopathy. The source material, RNA transcripts, was used to amplify TCR beta CDR3 regions. A set of HTBI primers served as the primers for a first-round RT-PCR of the TCR CDR3. TCRdb fed the multiplex PCR reads into MiXCR, producing one record per CDR3 protein. Among about 270,000 distinct CDR3 sequences listed, approximately 23% were seen once. Sequencing input: blood. The receptors derive from a man aged 25 to 40 with Graves' ophthalmopathy.

This clonotype was seen only a few times. The rearrangement uses TRBV6-1 and TRBJ1-4; D unresolved. Germline V gives CDR1 MNHNS, CDR2 SASEGT. The germline V and J ends were trimmed by 4 bases and 8 bases, with 11 bases remaining between them. The CDR3 has 13 residues. CDR3 nucleotides: TGTGCCAGCAGTGTACTTAAAGCCGAAAAACTGTTTTTT. Residues: CASSVLKAEKLFF.

At least ten counts were recorded for this clonotype. The chain has TRBV18 and TRBJ1-2; tentatively, D is TRBD1 (5 bases). The CDR3 is 11 residues long. Trimming took 2 bases from V and 8 from J, leaving 6 bases between them. Germline values: CDR1 KGHSH, CDR2 LQKENI. In DNA, the CDR3 is TGTGCCAGCTCACCAGGGGCGGGCTACACCTTC. This codes for CASSPGAGYTF.

This clonotype was seen a handful of times. This chain's CDR3 is CASSPSVNEQFF. CDR3 coding DNA: TGTGCCAGCAGCCCGTCCGTCAATGAGCAGTTCTTC. V is TRBV7-9 and J is TRBJ2-1; D is unresolved. Germline CDR1 is SEHNR and CDR2 is FQNEAQ (reference sequence). The CDR3 is 12 amino acids. Trimming left V 5 bases short and J 6 bases short, with 8 bases between. Based on the CDR3 plus reference TRBV7-9 and TRBJ2-1, the full variable domain is DTGVSQNPRHKITKRGQNVTFRCDPISEHNRLYWYRQTLGQGPEFLTYFQNEAQLEKSRLLSDRFSAERPKGSFSTLEIQRTEQGDSAMYLCASSPSVNEQFFGPGTRLTVL.